One and the same sample provided the 3 T cell receptor beta chains below, sequenced in a study of long-term antiretroviral therapy in people with HIV. Sequencing used immunoSEQ v3.0 at survey level. Clones were read by immunoSEQ multiplex PCR, and TCRdb kept only the in-frame ones, dropping some. The table includes tens of thousands of clones, around 96% detected once. Sample: unsorted PBMCs, taken 6 to 6.5 years after starting antiretroviral therapy. Receptors originate from a man younger than 45 with HIV.

The chain couples TRBV13 to TRBJ2-5; D gene uncertain. CDR1 is PRHDT, CDR2 FYEKMQ, per germline (reference sequence). The V and J ends lost 1 base and 5 bases respectively, with 5 bases between them. CDR3 length equals 12 residues. CDR3 nucleotides: TGTGCCAGCAGCTTAGCCGACGAGACCCAGTACTTC. Translated, it gives CASSLADETQYF.

J is TRBJ2-2 and V is TRBV7-6; D may be TRBD1 (5 bases). Germline-derived CDR1 and CDR2 are SGHVS and FNYEAQ. V gave up 1 base and J gave up 4 bases, with 13 bases separating them. The length of the CDR3 is 16 residues. The CDR3 bases are TGTGCCAGCAGCTTAGGTCCGCAGGGTACCACCGGGGAGCTGTTTTTT. It codes for CASSLGPQGTTGELFF.

This chain's CDR3 is CASSSPGAPNTGELFF. CDR3 DNA: TGTGCCAGCTCAAGTCCCGGCGCCCCGAACACCGGGGAGCTGTTTTTT. This rearrangement joins TRBV18 to TRBJ2-2; D not resolved. Germline assignment: CDR1 KGHSH and CDR2 LQKENI. This CDR3 has 16 amino acids. V was clipped by 5 bases and J by 0 bases, with 13 bases between them.